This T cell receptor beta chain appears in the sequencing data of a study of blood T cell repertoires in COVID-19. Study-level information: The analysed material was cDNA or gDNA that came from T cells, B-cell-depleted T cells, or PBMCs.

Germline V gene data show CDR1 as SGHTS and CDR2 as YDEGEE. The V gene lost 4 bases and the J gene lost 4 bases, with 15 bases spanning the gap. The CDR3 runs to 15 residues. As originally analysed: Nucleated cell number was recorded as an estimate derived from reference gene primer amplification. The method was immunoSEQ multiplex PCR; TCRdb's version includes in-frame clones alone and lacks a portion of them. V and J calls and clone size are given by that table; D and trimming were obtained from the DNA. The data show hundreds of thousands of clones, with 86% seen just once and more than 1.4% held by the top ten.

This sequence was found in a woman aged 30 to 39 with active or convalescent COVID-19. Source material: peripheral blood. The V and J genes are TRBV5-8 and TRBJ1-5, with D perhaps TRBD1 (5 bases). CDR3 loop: CASSPGGGTNQPQHF. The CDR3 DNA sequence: TGTGCCAGCAGCCCGGGCGGGGGAACTAATCAGCCCCAGCATTTT. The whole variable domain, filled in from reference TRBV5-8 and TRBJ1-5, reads EAGVTQSPTHLIKTRGQQATLRCSPISGHTSVYWYQQALGLGLQFLLWYDEGEERNRGNFPPRFSGRQFPNYSSELNVNALELEDSALYLCASSPGGGTNQPQHFGDGTRLSIL.